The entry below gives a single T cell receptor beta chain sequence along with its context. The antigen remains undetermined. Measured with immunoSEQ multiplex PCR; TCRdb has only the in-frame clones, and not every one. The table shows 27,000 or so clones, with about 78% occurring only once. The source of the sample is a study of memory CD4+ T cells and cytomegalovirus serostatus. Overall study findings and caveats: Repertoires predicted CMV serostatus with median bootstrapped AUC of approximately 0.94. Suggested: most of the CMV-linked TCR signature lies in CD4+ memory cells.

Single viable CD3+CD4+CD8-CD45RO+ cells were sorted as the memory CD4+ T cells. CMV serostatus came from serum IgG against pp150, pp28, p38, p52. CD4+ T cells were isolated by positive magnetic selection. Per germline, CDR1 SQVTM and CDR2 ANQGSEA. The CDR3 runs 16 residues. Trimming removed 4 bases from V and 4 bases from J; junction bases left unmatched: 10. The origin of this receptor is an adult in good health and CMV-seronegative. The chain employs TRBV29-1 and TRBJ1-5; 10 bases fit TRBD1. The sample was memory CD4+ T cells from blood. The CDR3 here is CSVGQGAAGGNQPQHF. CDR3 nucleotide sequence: TGCAGCGTTGGACAGGGGGCCGCGGGGGGGAATCAGCCCCAGCATTTT.